This passage covers 30 T cell receptor beta chains from one sample sequenced in a study of T cell responses to AZD1222 COVID-19 vaccine. The table came from immunoSEQ multiplex PCR; TCRdb's copy has only in-frame clones and leaves some out. The sample lists fewer than 180,000 clones, about 92% occurring once. Material: peripheral blood, obtained 28 days after the second AZD1222 dose. Source of these receptors: an adult who received the AZD1222 COVID-19 vaccine.

The chain recombines TRBV6-5 with TRBJ1-3; D not resolved. V was pared by 6 bases and J by 1 base, with 4 bases between. The V gene's germline CDR1 is MNHEY and CDR2 SVGAGI. The CDR3 has 12 amino acids. CDR3 in DNA: TGTGCCAGCAGGGGATCTGGAAACACCATATATTTT. Its translation: CASRGSGNTIYF.

Regarding this clone: This sample includes further DNA sequences coding for the same CDR3. The rearrangement uses TRBV7-9 and TRBJ1-2; D is perhaps TRBD1 (5 bases). Germline V gene lookup returns CDR1 SEHNR and CDR2 FQNEAQ (reference sequence). There are 12 residues in the CDR3. V was trimmed by 4 bases and J by 5 bases, leaving 8 bases between them. The CDR3 spells CASSSEGYGYTF. The CDR3 region has the DNA TGTGCCAGCAGCTCAGAGGGGTATGGCTACACCTTC.

The chain has TRBV7-9 and TRBJ1-2; D unclear. CDR1 is SEHNR and CDR2 is FQNEAQ in the germline V gene (reference sequence). V was shortened by 3 bases and J by 12 bases, with 14 bases between the two germline ends. CDR3 length equals 12 residues. The CDR3 sequence is CASSFAGEKDTF. The CDR3 DNA reads as TGTGCCAGCAGCTTCGCCGGGGAAAAGGACACCTTC.

The CDR3 loop reads CASSLQWDYGYTF. In nucleotides, the CDR3 is TGTGCCAGCAGTCTACAGTGGGACTATGGCTACACCTTC. V gene TRBV12-3 or TRBV12-4 combines with J gene TRBJ1-2, with no clear D. The V and J ends lost 5 bases and 3 bases respectively, with 10 bases between them. The CDR3 consists of 13 residues.

The chain couples TRBV30 to TRBJ2-7; D ambiguous. This CDR3 contains 13 residues. Trimming removed 2 bases from V and 3 bases from J, with 11 bases in between. In germline, CDR1 is GTSNPN, CDR2 SVGIG (reference sequence). CDR3 region: CAWSLFIGYEQYF. CDR3 in DNA: TGTGCCTGGAGTCTGTTTATAGGCTACGAGCAGTACTTC. Based on the CDR3 plus reference TRBV30 and TRBJ2-7, the full variable domain is SQTIHQWPATLVQPVGSPLSLECTVEGTSNPNLYWYRQAAGRGLQLLFYSVGIGQISSEVPQNLSASRPQDRQFILSSKKLLLSDSGFYLCAWSLFIGYEQYFGPGTRLTVT.

This sequence joins TRBV9 and TRBJ1-3; D may be TRBD1 (6 bases). Germline assignment: CDR1 SGDLS and CDR2 YYNGEE. The CDR3 has 16 residues. The V end was cut by 0 bases, the J end by 0 bases, with 10 bases between. CDR3 nucleotides: TGTGCCAGCAGCGTAGGGGGGCAGAGCTCTGGAAACACCATATATTTT. As protein: CASSVGGQSSGNTIYF.

The chain joins TRBV6-5 to TRBJ2-7; 7 bases fit TRBD1. V lost 5 bases to trimming and J lost 2 bases; unmatched junction nucleotides: 9. Germline assignment: CDR1 MNHEY and CDR2 SVGAGI. The CDR3 has 15 amino acids. The CDR3 nucleotides read TGTGCCAGCAGTATTCGACAGGGAAGCCCCTACGAGCAGTACTTC. It specifies CASSIRQGSPYEQYF.

V gene TRBV27 combines with J gene TRBJ2-1; 8 nucleotides agree with TRBD1. After removal of 4 bases from V and 6 bases from J, the junction contained 8 bases not matched to a gene. The CDR3 has 15 residues. Looked up from germline, CDR1 is MNHEY and CDR2 is SMNVEV (reference sequence). In DNA, the CDR3 is TGTGCCAGCAGTTCCCGGGACAGGTTGGTCAATGAGCAGTTCTTC. It yields the protein CASSSRDRLVNEQFF.

The chain uses TRBV13 and TRBJ1-5; 8 bases line up with TRBD1. From germline, CDR1 is PRHDT and CDR2 FYEKMQ (reference sequence). Unmatched junction bases numbered 11, after V lost 5 bases and J lost 2 bases. The CDR3 runs to 17 residues. In DNA form, the CDR3 reads TGTGCCAGCAGCCGAAGTCGACAGGGGATTGGCAATCAGCCCCAGCATTTT. Amino acid sequence: CASSRSRQGIGNQPQHF.

A note on this clone: The junction departs from the called germline gene at one end, perhaps through a read error. This chain joins TRBV6-5 and TRBJ1-1; 7 bases line up with TRBD1. The V gene's germline CDR1 is MNHEY and CDR2 SVGAGI. The CDR3 consists of 14 residues. The CDR3 bases are TGTGCCAGCATAAGGGACAGTGTGAATACTGAAGCTTTCTTT. Protein sequence: CASIRDSVNTEAFF.

The J gene is TRBJ1-2, the V gene TRBV18; 7 bases line up with TRBD1. The CDR3 extends over 15 amino acids. The germline V gene encodes CDR1 KGHSH and CDR2 LQKENI. With V trimmed by 3 bases and J by 5 bases, 9 bases remained unmatched. The CDR3 sequence: CASSPRLGGDYGYTF. The CDR3 nucleotides are TGTGCCAGCTCACCCCGACTAGGGGGCGATTATGGCTACACCTTC.

V and J are TRBV7-2 and TRBJ2-3, with D unclear. Germline CDR1 is SGHTA and CDR2 is FQGNSA. The CDR3 sequence is 14 residues long. V lost 1 base to trimming and J lost 1 base, with 6 bases between them. CDR3 DNA sequence: TGTGCCAGCAGCTTAGTTGGGGGCACAGATACGCAGTATTTT. Residues: CASSLVGGTDTQYF.

The chain is built from TRBV29-1 and TRBJ2-5; 10 positions match TRBD2. This CDR3 has 14 residues. Germline V lookup: CDR1 SQVTM, CDR2 ANQGSEA. Losses at the gene ends were 7 bases for V and 7 bases for J; bases not matched to a gene: 12. This CDR3 is CSARTVAGGVTQYF. The CDR3 DNA follows: TGCAGCGCCCGAACGGTAGCGGGAGGTGTGACCCAGTACTTC. Full variable domain (remainder filled in from reference TRBV29-1 and TRBJ2-5): SAVISQKPSRDICQRGTSLTIQCQVDSQVTMMFWYRQQPGQSLTLIATANQGSEATYESGFVIDKFPISRPNLTFSTLTVSNMSPEDSSIYLCSARTVAGGVTQYFGPGTRLLVL.

V is TRBV28 and J is TRBJ1-6; D is uncertain. The ends were cut back, 2 bases at V and 13 bases at J, with 15 bases in the middle. The CDR3 is made up of 14 amino acids. The germline V gene encodes CDR1 MDHEN and CDR2 SYDVKM. In DNA, the CDR3 is TGTGCCAGCAGTTTAATCGGGAGGGCACGTCCCCTCCACTTT. The encoded protein is CASSLIGRARPLHF. The whole variable domain, remainder taken from reference TRBV28 and TRBJ1-6, is DVKVTQSSRYLVKRTGEKVFLECVQDMDHENMFWYRQDPGLGLRLIYFSYDVKMKEKGDIPEGYSVSREKKERFSLILESASTNQTSMYLCASSLIGRARPLHFGNGTRLTVT.

This clone was seen once. V and J are TRBV19 and TRBJ1-1; D uncertain. Germline V CDR1 and CDR2: LNHDA, SQIVND (reference sequence). The CDR3 loop spans 13 amino acids. Trimming stripped 7 bases from V and 1 base from J, with 10 bases between. CDR3 sequence (DNA): TGTGCCAGTATGAAAGCGGGGAACACTGAAGCTTTCTTT. Encoded protein: CASMKAGNTEAFF.

V usage is TRBV3-1 (or the pseudogene TRBV3-2) and J usage is TRBJ1-2; D possibly corresponds to TRBD1 (6 bases). This CDR3 is built from 14 residues. V dropped 4 bases and J dropped 4 bases, with 13 bases sitting between them. Germline assignment: CDR1 LGHDT and CDR2 YNNKEL (reference sequence). The CDR3 spells CASSRQALLYGYTF. The CDR3 nucleotides read TGTGCCAGCAGCCGACAGGCCTTACTCTATGGCTACACCTTC.

The rearrangement joins TRBV19 to TRBJ1-4; possible D gene TRBD1, 6 bases. Trimming took 1 base from V and 7 from J, leaving 13 bases between them. CDR3 length: 15 residues. Germline V gene lookup returns CDR1 LNHDA and CDR2 SQIVND (reference sequence). For the CDR3, the DNA is TGTGCCAGTAGTATAGGCGTAGGGGGATCTGAAAAACTGTTTTTT. Its translation: CASSIGVGGSEKLFF. The whole variable domain, filled in from reference TRBV19 and TRBJ1-4, reads DGGITQSPKYLFRKEGQNVTLSCEQNLNHDAMYWYRQDPGQGLRLIYYSQIVNDFQKGDIAEGYSVSREKKESFPLTVTSAQKNPTAFYLCASSIGVGGSEKLFFGSGTQLSVL.

The CDR3 loop reads CAIGVGAGEQYF. For the CDR3, the DNA is TGTGCCATCGGAGTGGGGGCGGGGGAGCAGTACTTC. J is TRBJ2-7 and V is TRBV10-3; D may match TRBD1 or TRBD2 (6 bases each). The germline V gene encodes CDR1 ENHRY and CDR2 SYGVKD. The CDR3 consists of 12 residues. V lost 8 bases and J 7 bases, leaving 15 bases between the germline ends.

The V call is TRBV27, the J call TRBJ2-7; D ambiguous. CDR3 length: 13 amino acids. Between the trimmed V and J ends, which lost 3 bases and 2 bases, there was a span of 8 bases. Looked up from germline, CDR1 is MNHEY and CDR2 is SMNVEV (reference sequence). The CDR3 is CASSFNYAYEQYF. The CDR3 region has the DNA TGTGCCAGCAGTTTTAACTACGCCTACGAGCAGTACTTC.

The V gene is TRBV7-9, the J gene TRBJ1-1; tentatively, D is TRBD1 (5 bases). The germline CDR1 and CDR2 sequences are SEHNR and FQNEAQ (reference sequence). V was trimmed by 4 bases and J by 8 bases, leaving 17 bases between them. CDR3 length: 14 residues. The DNA of the CDR3 is TGTGCCAGCAGCTCCCCCCCAGGGAGCCTCGAAGCTTTCTTT. Residues: CASSSPPGSLEAFF.

This clone was counted a few times. The CDR3 region is CASRRSLYRPPYEQYF. CDR3 DNA sequence: TGTGCCAGCAGGAGGTCCTTGTACAGGCCTCCCTACGAGCAGTACTTC. V usage is TRBV28 and J usage is TRBJ2-7, with D tentatively TRBD1 (5 bases). CDR1 is MDHEN and CDR2 is SYDVKM in the germline V gene. This CDR3 spans 16 amino acids. Trimming left V 6 bases short and J 2 bases short, with 20 bases between.

The rearrangement joins TRBV10-3 to TRBJ1-1; no firm D call. The germline V gene encodes CDR1 ENHRY and CDR2 SYGVKD. V lost 0 bases, J lost 1 base, and 9 bases lay in between. The CDR3 is made up of 15 amino acids. CDR3 sequence reads: CAISESPVSNTEAFF. The CDR3 DNA follows: TGTGCCATCAGTGAGTCCCCGGTTTCGAACACTGAAGCTTTCTTT.

CDR3 in amino acids: CASSTGQGAYFTEAFF. CDR3 DNA sequence: TGTGCCAGCAGTACCGGACAGGGGGCTTACTTCACTGAAGCTTTCTTT. The chain combines TRBV6-2 or TRBV6-3 with TRBJ1-1, with 11 bases fitting TRBD1. V gave up 5 bases and J gave up 4 bases; unmatched junction bases: 9. Germline V gives CDR1 MNHEY, CDR2 SVGEGT. The length of the CDR3 is 16 residues.

The chain links TRBV5-4 to TRBJ1-2, with D maybe TRBD1 (6 bases). The germline V gene has CDR1 SGHNT and CDR2 YYREEE (reference sequence). The CDR3 contains 13 residues. V lost 0 bases and J 7 bases, leaving 10 bases between the germline ends. CDR3 sequence reads: CASSLAGAGGYTF. The CDR3 DNA follows: TGTGCCAGCAGCTTGGCGGGGGCGGGTGGCTACACCTTC.

The chain links TRBV11-2 to TRBJ2-2; D remains ambiguous. The CDR3 covers 15 residues. V lost 1 base to trimming and J lost 7 bases, with 13 bases between them. Germline CDR1 and CDR2: SGHAT and FQNNGV. The CDR3 is CASSLAYQEGGELFF. DNA of the CDR3: TGTGCCAGCAGCTTAGCTTATCAGGAAGGCGGGGAGCTGTTTTTT.

V gene TRBV13 combines with J gene TRBJ2-7; D remains ambiguous. Trimming removed 4 bases at V and 2 bases at J, with 12 bases between. Germline loops: CDR1 PRHDT, CDR2 FYEKMQ (reference sequence). There are 14 residues in the CDR3. The CDR3 DNA sequence: TGTGCCAGCAGCTCCAGCTTAAGAACCTACGAGCAGTACTTC. This codes for CASSSSLRTYEQYF.

V usage is TRBV19 and J usage is TRBJ2-7; 9 nucleotides agree with TRBD1. J gave up 2 bases and V 5 bases, and 4 bases lay outside the gene matches. Germline CDR1 is LNHDA and CDR2 is SQIVND (reference sequence). The CDR3 runs 14 residues. The CDR3 reads CASSPGTGPYEQYF. The CDR3 DNA reads as TGTGCCAGTAGTCCCGGGACAGGGCCCTACGAGCAGTACTTC.

The table lists this clone with a count of one. The chain joins TRBV19 to TRBJ1-2, with a weak D call TRBD1 (6 bases). V was trimmed by 7 bases and J by 8 bases, leaving 23 bases between them. The CDR3 is made up of 15 amino acids. The germline gives CDR1 LNHDA, CDR2 SQIVND (reference sequence). CDR3 DNA: TGTGCCAGTACGGACAGCAAGTCTACTTCCTACGGCTACACCTTC. The encoded protein is CASTDSKSTSYGYTF.

This chain links TRBV19 with TRBJ1-5; perhaps TRBD1 as D (5 bases). Per germline, CDR1 LNHDA and CDR2 SQIVND (reference sequence). V dropped 2 bases and J dropped 2 bases, with 10 bases sitting between them. The CDR3 runs 15 residues. CDR3 in amino acids: CASSINRGGNQPQHF. Here the CDR3 DNA reads TGTGCCAGTAGTATAAACCGGGGGGGCAATCAGCCCCAGCATTTT.

The CDR3 region is CASSSGTGVLFYGYTF. DNA of the CDR3: TGTGCCAGTAGTTCCGGGACAGGGGTTCTATTCTATGGCTACACCTTC. This rearrangement joins TRBV19 to TRBJ1-2, with TRBD1 matching 10 bases. The CDR3 has 16 residues. V shed 5 bases, J shed 4 bases, and the junction held 10 bases outside the gene matches. CDR1 LNHDA and CDR2 SQIVND come from the germline V gene (reference sequence).